The subject of this entry is one T cell receptor beta chain. The data stem from a study of Graves' ophthalmopathy and Graves' hyperthyroidism. For repertoire sequencing, the TCR beta CDR3 regions were amplified from RNA transcripts. A first-round RT-PCR used HTBI primers, followed by a second-round multiplex PCR. TCRdb itself ran the multiplex PCR reads through MiXCR, one entry per CDR3 protein. The profile covers around 1,200,000 distinct CDR3 sequences, with about 40% appearing a single time and 11% taken by the ten largest. The germline V gene encodes CDR1 SGHNT and CDR2 YYREEE (reference sequence). CDR3 length: 15 amino acids.

The V and J genes are TRBV5-4 and TRBJ1-4; D might be TRBD2 (5 bases). Matching the DNA end better, TRBJ2-2 makes the J call doubtful. This clonotype was sampled from an adult man with Graves' hyperthyroidism. Sequenced: peripheral blood or thyroid tissue (not recorded which). The CDR3 region has the DNA TGTGCCAGCAGCAACCAACTAGAAGCCACCGGGGAGCTGTTTTTT. Its protein product is CASSNQLEATGELFF.